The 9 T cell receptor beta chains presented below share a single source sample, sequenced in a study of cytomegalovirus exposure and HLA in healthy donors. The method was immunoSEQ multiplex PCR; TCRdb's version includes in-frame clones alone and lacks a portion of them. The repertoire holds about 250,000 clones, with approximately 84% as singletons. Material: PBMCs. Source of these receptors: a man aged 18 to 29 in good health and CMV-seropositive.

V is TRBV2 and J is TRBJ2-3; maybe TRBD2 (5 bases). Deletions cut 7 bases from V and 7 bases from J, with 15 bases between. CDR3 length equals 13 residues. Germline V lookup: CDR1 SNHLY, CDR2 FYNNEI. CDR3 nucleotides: TGTGCCAGCACCCCCGGACTGGGAAATACGCAGTATTTT. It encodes CASTPGLGNTQYF. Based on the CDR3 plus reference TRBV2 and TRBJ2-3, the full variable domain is EPEVTQTPSHQVTQMGQEVILRCVPISNHLYFYWYRQILGQKVEFLVSFYNNEISEKSEIFDDQFSVERPDGSNFTLKIRSTKLEDSAMYFCASTPGLGNTQYFGPGTRLTVL.

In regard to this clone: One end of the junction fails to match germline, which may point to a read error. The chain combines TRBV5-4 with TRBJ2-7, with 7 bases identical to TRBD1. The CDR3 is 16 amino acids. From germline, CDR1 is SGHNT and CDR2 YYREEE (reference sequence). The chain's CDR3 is CASSLRPGQRSSEQYF. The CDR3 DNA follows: TGTGCCAGCAGCTTAAGACCGGGACAGAGATCCTCCGAGCAGTACTTC.

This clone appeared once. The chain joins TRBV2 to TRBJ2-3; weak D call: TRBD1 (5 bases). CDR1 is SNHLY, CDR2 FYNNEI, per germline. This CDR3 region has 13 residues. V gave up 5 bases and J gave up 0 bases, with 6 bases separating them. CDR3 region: CASSRQSTDTQYF. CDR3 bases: TGTGCCAGCAGTCGACAGAGCACAGATACGCAGTATTTT.

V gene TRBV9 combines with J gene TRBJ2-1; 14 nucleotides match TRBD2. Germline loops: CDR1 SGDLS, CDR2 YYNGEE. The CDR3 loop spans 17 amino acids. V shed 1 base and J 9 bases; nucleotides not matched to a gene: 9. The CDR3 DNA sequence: TGTGCCAGCAGCGTAACCGGGACTAGCGGGAGTGTTGGTGAGCAGTTCTTC. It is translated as CASSVTGTSGSVGEQFF. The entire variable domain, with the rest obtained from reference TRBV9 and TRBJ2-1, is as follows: DSGVTQTPKHLITATGQRVTLRCSPRSGDLSVYWYQQSLDQGLQFLIQYYNGEERAKGNILERFSAQQFPDLHSELNLSSLELGDSALYFCASSVTGTSGSVGEQFFGPGTRLTVL.

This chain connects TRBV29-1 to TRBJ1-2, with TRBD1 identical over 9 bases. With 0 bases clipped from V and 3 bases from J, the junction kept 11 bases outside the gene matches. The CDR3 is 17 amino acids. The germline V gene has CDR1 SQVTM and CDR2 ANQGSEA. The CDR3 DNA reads TGCAGCGTTGAAGAACTCGGTCGACAGGGGGATGACTATGGCTACACCTTC. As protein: CSVEELGRQGDDYGYTF. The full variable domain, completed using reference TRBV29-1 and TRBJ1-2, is SAVISQKPSRDICQRGTSLTIQCQVDSQVTMMFWYRQQPGQSLTLIATANQGSEATYESGFVIDKFPISRPNLTFSTLTVSNMSPEDSSIYLCSVEELGRQGDDYGYTFGSGTRLTVV.

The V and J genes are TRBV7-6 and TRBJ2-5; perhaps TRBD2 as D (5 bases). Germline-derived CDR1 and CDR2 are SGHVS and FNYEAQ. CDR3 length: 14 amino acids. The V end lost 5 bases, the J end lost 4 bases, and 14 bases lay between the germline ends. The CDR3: CASSELGGTETQYF. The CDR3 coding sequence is TGTGCCAGCAGCGAATTAGGAGGCACAGAGACCCAGTACTTC.

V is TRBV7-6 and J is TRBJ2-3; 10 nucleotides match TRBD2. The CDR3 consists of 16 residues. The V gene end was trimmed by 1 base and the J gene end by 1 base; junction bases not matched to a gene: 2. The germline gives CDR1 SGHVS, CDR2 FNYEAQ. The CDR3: CASSLDLAGGTDTQYF. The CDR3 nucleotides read TGTGCCAGCAGCTTAGACCTAGCGGGAGGCACAGATACGCAGTATTTT. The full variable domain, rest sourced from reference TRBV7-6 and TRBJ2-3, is GAGVSQSPRYKVTKRGQDVALRCDPISGHVSLYWYRQALGQGPEFLTYFNYEAQQDKSGLPNDRFSAERPEGSISTLTIQRTEQRDSAMYRCASSLDLAGGTDTQYFGPGTRLTVL.

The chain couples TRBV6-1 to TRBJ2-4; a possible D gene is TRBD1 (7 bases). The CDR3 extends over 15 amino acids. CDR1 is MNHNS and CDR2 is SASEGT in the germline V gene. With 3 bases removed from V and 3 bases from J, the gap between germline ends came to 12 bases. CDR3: CASSDPGGLKNIQYF. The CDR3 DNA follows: TGTGCCAGCAGTGACCCAGGGGGACTCAAAAACATTCAGTACTTC.

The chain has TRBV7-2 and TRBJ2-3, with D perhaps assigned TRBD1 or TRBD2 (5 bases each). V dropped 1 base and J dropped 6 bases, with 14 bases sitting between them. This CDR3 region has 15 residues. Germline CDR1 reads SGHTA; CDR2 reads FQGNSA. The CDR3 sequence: CASSLVGTFSDTQYF. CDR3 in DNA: TGTGCCAGCAGCTTAGTAGGGACCTTCTCTGATACGCAGTATTTT.